A selection of T cell receptor beta chains follows, all from one sample in a study of cytomegalovirus exposure and HLA in healthy donors. The protocol was immunoSEQ multiplex PCR, while the TCRdb copy is restricted to in-frame clones and leaves out a portion. The sample carries 90,000 or so clones, roughly 78% recorded once. Specimen: PBMCs. These receptors were taken from a male donor in good health and CMV-seropositive. Each CDR3 is given with its conserved first and last residue. D genes are given only for firm matches. The listing skips clone size in some rows; elsewhere it reads once, few, many or a size class.

>TRBD2|TRBV30|NA|TRBJ2-1
TGTGCCTGGACGAAACCCGGGACTACCATACGCAATGAGCAGTTCTTC
CAWTKPGTTIRNEQFF
>TRBD2|TRBV6-1|few|TRBJ2-5
TGTGCCAGCAGTGAACTAGCGGGGGGGCAAGAGACCCAGTACTTC
CASSELAGGQETQYF
>NA|TRBV14|few|TRBJ2-1
TGTGCCAGCAGCTGGATTAGGGAGGACAATGAGCAGTTCTTC
CASSWIREDNEQFF
>NA|TRBV9|NA|TRBJ2-3
TGTGCCAGCAGCGCCTCGGGGGATACGCAGTATTTT
CASSASGDTQYF
>NA|TRBV19|NA|TRBJ2-1
TGTGCCACCACATGGGGAGGGGGAGGGCCTCCGAGCTCCTACAATGAGCAGTTCTTC
CATTWGGGGPPSSYNEQFF
>TRBD2|TRBV5-1|few|TRBJ2-7
TGCGCCAGCAGCTTGGCAACCCCGGGACTAGGGACCTACTTAACTCGGTACGAGCAGTACTTC
CASSLATPGLGTYLTRYEQYF
>NA|TRBV28|once|TRBJ1-1
TGTGCCACGGTTTTAGTCAGGCGGAACACTGAAGCTTTCTTT
CATVLVRRNTEAFF
>TRBD2|TRBV30|NA|TRBJ2-1
TGTGCCTGGAAGCGGGGGACCCCATACAATGAGCAGTTCTTC
CAWKRGTPYNEQFF
>TRBD1|TRBV30|few|TRBJ1-6
TGTGCCTGGAGTCCCGGACAGGGGAATTCACCCCTCCACTTT
CAWSPGQGNSPLHF
>TRBD1|TRBV5-6|few|TRBJ1-6
TGTGCCAGCAGCGGGGACAGGCGAGGGGCTTCACCCCTCCACTTT
CASSGDRRGASPLHF
>TRBD1|TRBV6-5|once|TRBJ2-3
TGTGCCAGCAGTTCCGGACAGGGTGCAGATACGCAGTATTTT
CASSSGQGADTQYF
>TRBD1|TRBV19|NA|TRBJ2-5
TGTGCCAGTAGTCCAGAGGGGCCTGACAGGGGCCAAGAGACCCAGTACTTC
CASSPEGPDRGQETQYF
>TRBD1|TRBV6-6|once|TRBJ1-5
TGTGCCAGCAGTTACTCCTCCGGGACAGGGAATCAGCCCCAGCATTTT
CASSYSSGTGNQPQHF
>NA|TRBV2|NA|TRBJ2-7
TGTGCCAGCAGTGGGAGGAAGGTCGAGCAGTACTTC
CASSGRKVEQYF
>TRBD1|TRBV5-1|NA|TRBJ2-1
TGCGCCAGCACAATTACAGGGGGCTTAGGGGATGAGCAGTTCTTC
CASTITGGLGDEQFF
>NA|TRBV5-4|few|TRBJ1-1
TGTGCCAGCATCATTCAAGGGAGACCTTTTGAAGCTTTCTTT
CASIIQGRPFEAFF
>NA|TRBV28|once|TRBJ1-4
TGTGCCAGCAGTCTCTCGCTGGGACTGATTAATGAAAAACTGTTTTTT
CASSLSLGLINEKLFF
>TRBD2|TRBV28|NA|TRBJ2-1
TGTGCCAGCAGTGGGGGGGATAGCTCCTACAATGAGCAGTTCTTC
CASSGGDSSYNEQFF
>NA|TRBV15|NA|TRBJ2-4
TGCGCCACCAGCAAAGGACAGAATAAAAACATTCAGTACTTC
CATSKGQNKNIQYF
>TRBD1|TRBV7-9|NA|TRBJ2-6
TGTGCCAGCAGCCCTTCGGGGACAGGAGTCTCTGGGGCCAACGTCCTGACTTTC
CASSPSGTGVSGANVLTF
>NA|TRBV6-1|NA|TRBJ2-3
TGTGCCAGCACCAACAGGCTCACAGATACGCAGTATTTT
CASTNRLTDTQYF
>TRBD1|TRBV5-8|NA|TRBJ1-2
TGTGCCAGCAGCTTAATCTCCGGGACAGCCTTTAACTATGGCTACACCTTC
CASSLISGTAFNYGYTF
>NA|TRBV30|NA|TRBJ2-7
TGTGCCTGGACTAGAACAGGGATTTCCTCCTACGAGCAGTACTTC
CAWTRTGISSYEQYF
>NA|TRBV4-1|NA|TRBJ2-4
TGCGCCAGCAGTGAAGTGGCAGCCAAAAACATTCAGTACTTC
CASSEVAAKNIQYF
>TRBD2|TRBV7-2|NA|TRBJ2-7
TGTGCCAGCAGCCAAGGACTAGCGGCCTACGAGCAGTACTTC
CASSQGLAAYEQYF
>TRBD1|TRBV28|NA|TRBJ2-3
TGTGCCAGCAATTCGGGACAGACAAACAAAATCACAGATACGCAGTATTTT
CASNSGQTNKITDTQYF
>TRBD2|TRBV7-7|NA|TRBJ2-1
TGTGCCAGCAGCCTCGGGGGGGCCGGGAATGAGCAGTTCTTC
CASSLGGAGNEQFF
>TRBD1|TRBV7-9|once|TRBJ2-3
TGTGCCAGCAGCTTAGAGGGACAGACGGACACAGATACGCAGTATTTT
CASSLEGQTDTDTQYF
>NA|TRBV5-5|NA|TRBJ1-5
TGTGCCAGCAGCTCTCAGGGAAGGGGCAATCAGCCCCAGCATTTT
CASSSQGRGNQPQHF
>TRBD1|TRBV5-1|NA|TRBJ1-2
TGCGCCAGCAGCTCCGGACAGGCTCTCAACTATGGCTACACCTTC
CASSSGQALNYGYTF
>NA|TRBV5-1|NA|TRBJ1-1
TGCGCCAGCAGCTTGAACAGGATAAATGAAGCTTTCTTT
CASSLNRINEAFF
>TRBD1|TRBV30|NA|TRBJ1-2
TGTGCCTGGAATAACAGGGGCCTAGGAGTTGGCTACACCTTC
CAWNNRGLGVGYTF
>TRBD1|TRBV6-4|once|TRBJ2-2
TGTGCCAGCAGCCCGGGACAGCTCGCCGGGGAGCTGTTTTTT
CASSPGQLAGELFF
>NA|TRBV30|NA|TRBJ1-2
TGTGCCTGGAGTGTAAGCCCGAACTATGGCTACACCTTC
CAWSVSPNYGYTF
>TRBD1|TRBV9|NA|TRBJ2-5
TGTGCCAGCAGCGTACAACAGGGGGTAGGGGAGACCCAGTACTTC
CASSVQQGVGETQYF
>TRBD2|TRBV7-2|NA|TRBJ2-7
TGTGCCAGCAGCATCCGGGAGGGGCCAGACGCCTACGAGCAGTACTTC
CASSIREGPDAYEQYF
>NA|TRBV7-6|NA|TRBJ1-5
TGTGCCAGCAGCCTAACTTCCGTCGTAGGACAGACGGATATATGCGGCAATCAGCCCCAGCATTTT
CASSLTSVVGQTDICGNQPQHF
>NA|TRBV5-4|NA|TRBJ2-5
TGTGCCAGCAGCTTCCTGGGCGCGGAGACCCAGTACTTC
CASSFLGAETQYF
>NA|TRBV10-3|NA|TRBJ2-3
TGTGCCATCAGTGAACTAGCTGATACGCAGTATTTT
CAISELADTQYF
>TRBD1|TRBV5-1|once|TRBJ1-5
TGCGCCAGCAGCTTGGGAGGACAGGGGGCAATTGGTCAGCCCCAGCATTTT
CASSLGGQGAIGQPQHF
>NA|TRBV27|NA|TRBJ2-7
TGTGCCAGCAGTTCTCCAACAGGCGAGCAGTACTTC
CASSSPTGEQYF
>TRBD2|TRBV5-1|NA|TRBJ2-1
TGCGCCAGCAGCTTAATCCCCGGGACTAGCACAGACAATGAGCAGTTCTTC
CASSLIPGTSTDNEQFF
>TRBD1|TRBV5-4|NA|TRBJ1-2
TGTGCCAGCAGCGCCGGACAGGATGGCTACACCTTC
CASSAGQDGYTF
>NA|TRBV7-2|once|TRBJ1-3
TGTGCCAGCAGCTCGGGTAGCGGGAACACCATATATTTT
CASSSGSGNTIYF
>NA|TRBV19|NA|TRBJ1-2
TGTGCCAGTAGGTCCGGGACTGCAAGTGGCTACACCTTC
CASRSGTASGYTF
>NA|TRBV21-1|NA|TRBJ1-1
TGTGCCAGCAGTTCGGACAGCCTTAACACTGAAGCTTTCTTT
CASSSDSLNTEAFF
>NA|TRBV7-9|once|TRBJ2-7
TGTGCCAGCAGCTTGGGAGGCAGGAGGGAGTACTTC
CASSLGGRREYF
>NA|TRBV30|NA|TRBJ1-1
TGTGCCTGGAGTGTTAGTACCCCGGGCACTGAAGCTTTCTTT
CAWSVSTPGTEAFF
>NA|TRBV5-1|NA|TRBJ2-2
TGCGCCAGCAGCTTGGAGGGGACCGGGGAGCTGTTTTTT
CASSLEGTGELFF
>NA|TRBV29-1|NA|TRBJ1-3
TGCAGCGCGTCCTGGGCGAACACCATATATTTT
CSASWANTIYF
>NA|TRBV19|once|TRBJ1-1
TGTGCCAGTAGTCTGGGGCCGAACACTGAAGCTTTCTTT
CASSLGPNTEAFF
>NA|TRBV6-4|NA|TRBJ2-2
TGTGCCAGCTCGTCCCGAGGAGGGACCGGGGAGCTGTTTTTT
CASSSRGGTGELFF
>TRBD1|TRBV5-1|NA|TRBJ1-5
TGCGCCAGCAGCCGGGACAGTGGGGGCAATCAGCCCCAGCATTTT
CASSRDSGGNQPQHF
>NA|TRBV27|NA|TRBJ2-7
TGTGCCAGCAGTTTAAGAGGAGGCGGCAACGAGCAGTACTTC
CASSLRGGGNEQYF
>TRBD1|TRBV6-5|NA|TRBJ1-4
TGTGCCAGCAGTTTTGTTCCGGGACAGTGGAATGAAAAACTGTTTTTT
CASSFVPGQWNEKLFF